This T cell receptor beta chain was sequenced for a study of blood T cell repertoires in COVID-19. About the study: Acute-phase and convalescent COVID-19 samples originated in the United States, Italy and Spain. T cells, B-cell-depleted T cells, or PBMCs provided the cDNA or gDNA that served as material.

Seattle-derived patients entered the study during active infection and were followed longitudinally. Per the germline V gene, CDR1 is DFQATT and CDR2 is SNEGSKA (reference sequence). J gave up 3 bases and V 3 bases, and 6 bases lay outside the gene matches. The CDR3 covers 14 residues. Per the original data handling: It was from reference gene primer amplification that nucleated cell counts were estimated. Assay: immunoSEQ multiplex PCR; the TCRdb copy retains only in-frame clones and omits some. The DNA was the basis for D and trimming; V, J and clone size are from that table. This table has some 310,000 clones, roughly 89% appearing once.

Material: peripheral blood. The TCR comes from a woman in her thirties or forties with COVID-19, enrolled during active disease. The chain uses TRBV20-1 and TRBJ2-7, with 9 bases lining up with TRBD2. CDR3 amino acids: CSASYLAGDYEQYF. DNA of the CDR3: TGCAGTGCTAGTTACTTAGCGGGAGACTACGAGCAGTACTTC.